Listed below are T cell receptor beta chains from one sample, sequenced in a study of CD4 T cells in relation to SARS-CoV-2 and coronaviruses. TCRdb keeps only in-frame clones here, not all; method: immunoSEQ multiplex PCR. The sample holds 20,000 to 25,000 clones, around 76% seen once. The antigens these receptors bind are not known. Source material: CD4+ T cells from PBMCs, cultured in vitro. These receptors originate from a human donor in good health. CDR3s include the opening cysteine and the closing phenylalanine or tryptophan. A D gene is named only where the DNA matches it firmly. Part of the rows lack a size; the others show once, few, many or a class for expanded clones.

len,j_gene,abundance,v_gene,d_gene,CDR3nt,CDR3aa
15,TRBJ2-7,once,TRBV18,.,TGTGCCAGCTCACCATCCACAGGGCTTACCTACGAGCAGTACTTC,CASSPSTGLTYEQYF
14,TRBJ2-7,.,TRBV2,TRBD1,TGTGCCAGCAGTGTGGGACAGGGAGTGTACGAGCAGTACTTC,CASSVGQGVYEQYF
15,TRBJ1-2,.,TRBV28,TRBD1,TGTGCCAACGCCCGGGACAGGGATTCTAACTATGGCTACACCTTC,CANARDRDSNYGYTF
14,TRBJ1-2,.,TRBV6-5,.,TGTGCCAGCAGTTATGCAGGGACTAACTATGGCTACACCTTC,CASSYAGTNYGYTF
18,TRBJ2-3,.,TRBV14,.,TGTGCCAGCAGCCAGGCGCGTGGGAGAATGGGGACCACAGATACGCAGTATTTT,CASSQARGRMGTTDTQYF
18,TRBJ2-1,.,TRBV19,.,TGTGCCAGACATTATTACCCCCAGGGAAAACGTTGGAGCAATGAGCAGTTCTTC,CARHYYPQGKRWSNEQFF
12,TRBJ1-1,once,TRBV5-1,.,TGCGCCAGCAGCTTAGGGGCTTCTGAAGCTTTCTTT,CASSLGASEAFF
13,TRBJ1-3,few,TRBV5-5,.,TGTGCCAGCAGCTTGGAGGCTGGAAACACCATATATTTT,CASSLEAGNTIYF
15,TRBJ2-5,few,TRBV7-9,.,TGTGCCAGCAGCTTATCTTCAGGGCCTCAAGAGACCCAGTACTTC,CASSLSSGPQETQYF
14,TRBJ1-1,.,TRBV30,TRBD1,TGTGCCTGGAGTGCGACAGGGGGGAGGACTGAAGCTTTCTTT,CAWSATGGRTEAFF
12,TRBJ1-6,.,TRBV11-2,.,TGTGCCAGCAGCTTAAACAGATCACCCCTCCACTTT,CASSLNRSPLHF
17,TRBJ2-3,.,TRBV6-2/TRBV6-3,TRBD2,TGTGCCAGCAGTTACCCTCCGGGACTAGCGGGATTCCATACGCAGTATTTT,CASSYPPGLAGFHTQYF
12,TRBJ2-7,.,TRBV6-5,.,TGTGCCAGCAGCAGGGCCCCCTACGAGCAGTACTTC,CASSRAPYEQYF
13,TRBJ1-2,few,TRBV24-1,.,TGTGCCACCAGTGACCAAAACCGATATGGCTACACCTTC,CATSDQNRYGYTF
17,TRBJ2-1,.,TRBV5-6,.,TGTGCCAGCAGCTTGGAGGGGGGCAGGGGAATCTACAATGAGCAGTTCTTC,CASSLEGGRGIYNEQFF
14,TRBJ2-7,.,TRBV5-1,TRBD1,TGCGCCAGCAGCGACAGGGGGGGTTCGGGCGAGCAGTACTTC,CASSDRGGSGEQYF
14,TRBJ2-1,once,TRBV11-2,.,TGTGCCAGCAGCTTAGGGTCGGGTGACAATGAGCAGTTCTTC,CASSLGSGDNEQFF
12,TRBJ1-2,.,TRBV7-9,.,TGTGCCAGCAGCTTTAACAGCTATGGCTACACCTTC,CASSFNSYGYTF
16,TRBJ2-7,.,TRBV21-1,.,TGTGCCAGCAGCAAAGGGTCGCGAGAGACTTCCTACGAGCAGTACTTC,CASSKGSRETSYEQYF
14,TRBJ1-6,.,TRBV27,.,TGTGCCAGCAGCCCGAACGGGGGTAATTCACCCCTCCACTTT,CASSPNGGNSPLHF
13,TRBJ2-3,.,TRBV19,.,TGTGCCAGTAGTCCTGGGAGCACAGATACGCAGTATTTT,CASSPGSTDTQYF
15,TRBJ2-7,.,TRBV10-3,.,TGTGCCATCAGTTTGACTGCAGGAACCTCCTACGAGCAGTACTTC,CAISLTAGTSYEQYF
17,TRBJ2-2,.,TRBV5-4,TRBD1,TGTGCCAGCAGCCGGCAAAAAGGGACAGCGAACACCGGGGAGCTGTTTTTT,CASSRQKGTANTGELFF
17,TRBJ2-3,.,TRBV24-1,TRBD2,TGTGCCACCAGTGATCCGGGACTAGCGGGAGAAGGAGATACGCAGTATTTT,CATSDPGLAGEGDTQYF
16,TRBJ2-3,.,TRBV10-3,.,TGTGCCATCAGTGAGTCAGGGGGTATAGGCACAGATACGCAGTATTTT,CAISESGGIGTDTQYF
15,TRBJ2-3,.,TRBV13,.,TGTGCCAGCAGCTTAGAAGCAGCCGGCACAGATACGCAGTATTTT,CASSLEAAGTDTQYF
13,TRBJ1-2,.,TRBV5-1,.,TGCGCCAGCAGCTGGGGGGTAGGGGCCGGCTACACCTTC,CASSWGVGAGYTF
16,TRBJ2-4,.,TRBV3-1/TRBV3-2,.,TGTGCCAGCAGCCAAGATTCAACTCGGTCCAAAAACATTCAGTACTTC,CASSQDSTRSKNIQYF
20,TRBJ2-5,.,TRBV2,TRBD2,TGTGCCAGCAGTGGGCTAGCGGGAGGCACTAATATGAGGAGGCAAGAGACCCAGTACTTC,CASSGLAGGTNMRRQETQYF
12,TRBJ2-1,few,TRBV29-1,TRBD1,TGCAGCGTTGGGGGACAGAGGGATGAGCAGTTCTTC,CSVGGQRDEQFF
14,TRBJ2-7,.,TRBV5-1,TRBD1,TGCGCCAGCAGCCTGGGACAGGGTACCCACGAGCAGTACTTC,CASSLGQGTHEQYF
14,TRBJ1-1,.,TRBV27,TRBD1,TGTGCCAGCAGTAGCCTGACAGGGACCACTGAAGCTTTCTTT,CASSSLTGTTEAFF
14,TRBJ1-1,.,TRBV3-1/TRBV3-2,TRBD1,TGTGCCAGCAGCCGAGGACAGGGAGGGAGGGAAGCTTTCTTT,CASSRGQGGREAFF
15,TRBJ2-7,.,TRBV5-1,TRBD2,TGCGCCAGCAGCACCGGGACTAGCGGTCCCTACGAGCAGTACTTC,CASSTGTSGPYEQYF
15,TRBJ2-1,.,TRBV18,TRBD2,TGTGCCAGCTCACAACGGGGGGTATCCTACAATGAGCAGTTCTTC,CASSQRGVSYNEQFF
15,TRBJ2-5,.,TRBV9,.,TGTGCCAGCAGCGTAGTAGGGTCGGGCATCGAGACCCAGTACTTC,CASSVVGSGIETQYF
16,TRBJ2-2,.,TRBV19,.,TGTGCCACCCAAAACAGGAAACAAGGGGTACTTGGGGAGCTGTTTTTT,CATQNRKQGVLGELFF
16,TRBJ1-1,.,TRBV21-1,.,TGTGCCAGCAGCCCTTATGCCGGGACGGAGGAAACTGAAGCTTTCTTT,CASSPYAGTEETEAFF
13,TRBJ2-2,.,TRBV7-7,.,TGTGCCAGCAGCTTATCTGGCTCCGGGGAGCTGTTTTTT,CASSLSGSGELFF
14,TRBJ1-3,few,TRBV25-1,.,TGTGCCAGCACCGACAGTTACTCTGGAAACACCATATATTTT,CASTDSYSGNTIYF
16,TRBJ2-3,few,TRBV7-9,TRBD1,TGTGCCAGCAGCACTTTGACAGGGGGCATCACAGATACGCAGTATTTT,CASSTLTGGITDTQYF
17,TRBJ1-2,.,TRBV10-3,.,TGTGCCATCAGTGAGTCCTTCGGGCACTCTATTAACTATGGCTACACCTTC,CAISESFGHSINYGYTF
13,TRBJ2-5,once,TRBV5-6,.,TGTGCCAGCACACAGGGAGGAGGAGAGACCCAGTACTTC,CASTQGGGETQYF
16,TRBJ2-1,.,TRBV5-1,TRBD2,TGCGCCAGCAGACCCCCTAGCGGAATCTCCTACAATGAGCAGTTCTTC,CASRPPSGISYNEQFF
18,TRBJ2-3,.,TRBV10-3,TRBD2,TGTGCCATCAGTGAGTCCATGGCTAGCGGGAGTAGGTTGGATACGCAGTATTTT,CAISESMASGSRLDTQYF
16,TRBJ2-7,.,TRBV7-2,TRBD2,TGTGCCAGCAGCTTAGTCCCTTTAGCGGGAGTGACCGAGCAGTACTTC,CASSLVPLAGVTEQYF
17,TRBJ2-3,.,TRBV27,.,TGTGCCAGCAGTTTAGAAGCGGGGGTGCAGGGGGCGAGTACGCAGTATTTT,CASSLEAGVQGASTQYF
16,TRBJ2-1,.,TRBV19,.,TGTGCCAGTAGCACCCCCACTTTGATACAGGGCACAGAGCAGTTCTTC,CASSTPTLIQGTEQFF